This TCR beta chain was observed in a study of STAT5B mutations in CD4+ large granular lymphocyte leukemia. Authors' data handling: The detection floor for productive clonotype frequency was 2.59 x 10-5. The protocol was immunoSEQ multiplex PCR, while the TCRdb copy is restricted to in-frame clones and leaves out a portion. V and J calls and clone size come straight from that table; D and trimming were deduced from the DNA. The sample yields some 34,000 clones, around 76% seen once. Control samples were healthy donors' buffy coats. This clone was seen a handful of times. The CDR3 extends over 16 amino acids. V was shortened by 0 bases and J by 2 bases, with 11 bases between the two germline ends. CDR1 is LGHNA, CDR2 YNFKEQ, per germline.

This receptor was taken from a human donor in good health. The chain carries TRBV4-2 and TRBJ1-5; D call uncertain. Sequencing was carried out using CD4+ T cells from blood buffy coats. The CDR3 loop is CASSQDSMAGNQPQHF. The CDR3 DNA is TGTGCCAGCAGCCAAGATTCGATGGCAGGCAATCAGCCCCAGCATTTT.